Listed below are T cell receptor beta chains from one sample, sequenced in a study of lymphopenia after photon versus proton radiotherapy. Sequencing was performed with immunoSEQ multiplex PCR; in TCRdb, only in-frame clones are kept and a portion is missing. Seen here are approximately 50,000 clones, 65% to 85% observed once, and the top ten hold 25% to 35%. This specimen was peripheral blood, taken from a patient treated with photon-based radiotherapy. Receptor source: a man aged 50 or older with gastric cancer. The CDR3 runs from the conserved cysteine through the conserved F or W. The D gene is left open where the match is weak. The size of a clone is reported for some rows only, either as once, few or many, or as a class for expanded clones.

j_call,d_call,clone_size,v_call,cdr3_nt,cdr3_aa
TRBJ1-1,TRBD1,NA,TRBV6-5,TGTGCCAGCAGTCAGGGGGGGGGAGCTGAAGCTTTCTTT,CASSQGGGAEAFF
TRBJ2-3,NA,NA,TRBV6-1,TGTGCCAGCAGTGAAGGGGGCGGGTCCACAGATACGCAGTATTTT,CASSEGGGSTDTQYF
TRBJ2-7,TRBD1,once,TRBV15,TGTGCCACCAGCAAGGGACAGGGGAGTCCCTACGAGCAGTACTTC,CATSKGQGSPYEQYF
TRBJ2-2,NA,NA,TRBV7-3,TGTGCCAGCAGCTTAAAAACCGCCTCGGGCACCGGGGAGCTGTTTTTT,CASSLKTASGTGELFF
TRBJ2-1,NA,NA,TRBV4-1,TGCGCCAGCAGACAAGCCCGGGGGTCCTACAATGAGCAGTTCTTC,CASRQARGSYNEQFF
TRBJ1-1,TRBD1,NA,TRBV6-5,TGTGCCAGCAGCACGACAGGGGGGCCAAACACTGAAGCTTTCTTT,CASSTTGGPNTEAFF
TRBJ2-1,TRBD1,few,TRBV6-4,TGTGCCAGCAGTGTTGGGACAGGCCCTTACAATGAGCAGTTCTTC,CASSVGTGPYNEQFF
TRBJ1-4,TRBD1,NA,TRBV30,TGTGCCTGGGCCCGGGACTCAGGGGGGGAAAAACTGTTTTTT,CAWARDSGGEKLFF
TRBJ2-7,NA,NA,TRBV18,TGTGCCAGCTCACCAGCACGCGGAGGCGGAGGAGAGCAGTACTTC,CASSPARGGGGEQYF
TRBJ2-7,NA,NA,TRBV27,TGTGCCAGCATGGGGGCTGATGGGATCTACGAGCAGTACTTC,CASMGADGIYEQYF